This T cell receptor (beta chain) was profiled in a study of response to subunit inactivated influenza vaccine. General study results and limits: The authors suggested that few new T cells are recruited per seasonal influenza vaccination.

TCRdb re-derived calls from the RT-PCR reads in MiXCR, one entry per CDR3 protein. This sample has 650,000 to 700,000 distinct CDR3 sequences, with around 14% found just once. Points on this clonotype: What it binds is not known.

Germline V lookup: CDR1 SGHRS, CDR2 YFSETQ. V lost 5 bases to trimming and J lost 8 bases; unmatched junction nucleotides: 14. This CDR3 contains 17 residues. Sequencing was performed on PBMCs from blood, taken less than 13 days after vaccination. The sequence was obtained from a man aged 45-65 years who received an inactivated influenza vaccine. The V gene is TRBV5-1, the J gene TRBJ2-1; the match to TRBD2 covers 12 bases. The CDR3 coding sequence is TGCGCCAGCAGTCCGGCGCCTAGCGGGAGGGCCACGGATGAGCAGTTCTTC. This gives the protein CASSPAPSGRATDEQFF.